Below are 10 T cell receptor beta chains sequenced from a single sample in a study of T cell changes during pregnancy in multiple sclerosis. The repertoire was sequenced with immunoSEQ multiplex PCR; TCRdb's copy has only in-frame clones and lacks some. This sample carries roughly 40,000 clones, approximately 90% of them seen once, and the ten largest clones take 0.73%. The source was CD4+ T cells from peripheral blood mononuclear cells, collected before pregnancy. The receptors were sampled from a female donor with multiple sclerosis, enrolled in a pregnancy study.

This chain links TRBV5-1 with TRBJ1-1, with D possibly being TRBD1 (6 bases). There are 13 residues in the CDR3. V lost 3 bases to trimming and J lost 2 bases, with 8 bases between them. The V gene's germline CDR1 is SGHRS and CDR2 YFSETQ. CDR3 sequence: CASSWGLNTEAFF. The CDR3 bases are TGCGCCAGCAGCTGGGGGCTAAACACTGAAGCTTTCTTT.

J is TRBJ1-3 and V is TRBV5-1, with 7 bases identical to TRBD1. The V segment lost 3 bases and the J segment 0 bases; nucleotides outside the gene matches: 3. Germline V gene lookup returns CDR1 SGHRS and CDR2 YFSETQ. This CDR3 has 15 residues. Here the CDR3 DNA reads TGCGCCAGCAGCTCCGACAGGGCCTCTGGAAACACCATATATTTT. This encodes CASSSDRASGNTIYF.

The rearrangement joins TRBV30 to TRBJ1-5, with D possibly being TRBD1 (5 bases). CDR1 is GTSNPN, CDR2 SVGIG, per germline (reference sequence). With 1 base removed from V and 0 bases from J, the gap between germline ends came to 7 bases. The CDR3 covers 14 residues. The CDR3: CAWSGGDSNQPQHF. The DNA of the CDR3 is TGTGCCTGGAGTGGGGGGGATAGCAATCAGCCCCAGCATTTT.

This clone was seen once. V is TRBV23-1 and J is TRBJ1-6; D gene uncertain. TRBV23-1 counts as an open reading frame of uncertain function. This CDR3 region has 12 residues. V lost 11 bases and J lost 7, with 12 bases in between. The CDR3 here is CALARANSPLHF. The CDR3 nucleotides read TGCGCCCTAGCAAGGGCGAATTCACCCCTCCACTTT.

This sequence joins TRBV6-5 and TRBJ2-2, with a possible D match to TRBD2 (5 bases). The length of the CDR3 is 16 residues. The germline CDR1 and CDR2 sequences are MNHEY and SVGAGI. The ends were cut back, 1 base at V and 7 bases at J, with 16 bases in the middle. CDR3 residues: CASSYLATGIDGELFF. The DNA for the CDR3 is TGTGCCAGCAGTTACTTAGCGACCGGTATAGACGGGGAGCTGTTTTTT.

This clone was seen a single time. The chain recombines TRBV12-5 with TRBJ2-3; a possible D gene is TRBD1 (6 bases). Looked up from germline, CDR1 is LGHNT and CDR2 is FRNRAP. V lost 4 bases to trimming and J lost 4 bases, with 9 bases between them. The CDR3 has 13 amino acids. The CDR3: CASGSSGADTQYF. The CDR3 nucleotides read TGTGCTAGTGGTTCTTCAGGGGCAGATACGCAGTATTTT.

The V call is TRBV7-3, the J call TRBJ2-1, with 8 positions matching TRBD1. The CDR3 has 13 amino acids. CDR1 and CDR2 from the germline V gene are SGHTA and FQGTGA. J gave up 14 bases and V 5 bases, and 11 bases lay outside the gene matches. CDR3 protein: CASSPGQGGTKFF. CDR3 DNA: TGTGCCAGCAGCCCCGGACAGGGTGGGACAAAGTTCTTC. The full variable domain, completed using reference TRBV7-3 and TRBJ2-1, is GAGVSQTPSNKVTEKGKYVELRCDPISGHTALYWYRQSLGQGPEFLIYFQGTGAADDSGLPNDRFFAVRPEGSVSTLKIQRTERGDSAVYLCASSPGQGGTKFFGPGTRLTVL.

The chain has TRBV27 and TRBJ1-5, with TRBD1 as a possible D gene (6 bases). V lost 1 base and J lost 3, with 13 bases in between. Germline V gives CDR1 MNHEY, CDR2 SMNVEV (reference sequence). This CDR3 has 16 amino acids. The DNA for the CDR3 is TGTGCCAGCAGTTTATGGGGGGGGCGAGACAATCAGCCCCAGCATTTT. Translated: CASSLWGGRDNQPQHF.

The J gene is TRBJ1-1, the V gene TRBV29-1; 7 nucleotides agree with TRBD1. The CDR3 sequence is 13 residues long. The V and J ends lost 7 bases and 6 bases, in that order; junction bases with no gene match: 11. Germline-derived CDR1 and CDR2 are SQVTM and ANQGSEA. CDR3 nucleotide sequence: TGCAGCGCGAGGGGAAGGGGGCCCTCTGAAGCTTTCTTT. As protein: CSARGRGPSEAFF. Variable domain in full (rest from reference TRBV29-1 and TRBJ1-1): SAVISQKPSRDICQRGTSLTIQCQVDSQVTMMFWYRQQPGQSLTLIATANQGSEATYESGFVIDKFPISRPNLTFSTLTVSNMSPEDSSIYLCSARGRGPSEAFFGQGTRLTVV.

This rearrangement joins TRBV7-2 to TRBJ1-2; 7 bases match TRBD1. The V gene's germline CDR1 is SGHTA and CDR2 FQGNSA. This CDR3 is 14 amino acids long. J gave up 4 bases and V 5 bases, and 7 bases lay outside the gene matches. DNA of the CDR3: TGTGCCAGCAGCATACCGGGACAGCCCTATGGCTACACCTTC. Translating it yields CASSIPGQPYGYTF.